This T cell receptor beta chain was sequenced for a study of blood T cell repertoires in COVID-19. Overall study: The United States, Italy and Spain supplied acute and convalescent COVID-19 samples. From T cells, B-cell-depleted T cells, or PBMCs came the material, which was cDNA or gDNA.

In the original processing: Estimates of nucleated cell counts were drawn from the amplification of reference gene primers. Clones were read by immunoSEQ multiplex PCR, and TCRdb kept only the in-frame ones, dropping some. V, J and clone size reflect that table, while D and trimming were determined from the DNA. The data hold approximately 250,000 clones, with 75% to 85% observed a single time. The specimen was peripheral blood. This sequence was found in a woman between 40 and 55 years old who had recovered from COVID-19.

This CDR3 reads CASTPSGALRNTIYF. In nucleotides, the CDR3 is TGTGCCAGCACCCCCTCAGGGGCGCTACGAAACACCATATATTTT. The chain joins TRBV19 to TRBJ1-3; D may be TRBD1 (6 bases). Trimming shortened V by 9 bases and J by 5 bases, and 20 bases separated the two germline ends. Germline values: CDR1 LNHDA, CDR2 SQIVND (reference sequence). CDR3 size: 15 residues.